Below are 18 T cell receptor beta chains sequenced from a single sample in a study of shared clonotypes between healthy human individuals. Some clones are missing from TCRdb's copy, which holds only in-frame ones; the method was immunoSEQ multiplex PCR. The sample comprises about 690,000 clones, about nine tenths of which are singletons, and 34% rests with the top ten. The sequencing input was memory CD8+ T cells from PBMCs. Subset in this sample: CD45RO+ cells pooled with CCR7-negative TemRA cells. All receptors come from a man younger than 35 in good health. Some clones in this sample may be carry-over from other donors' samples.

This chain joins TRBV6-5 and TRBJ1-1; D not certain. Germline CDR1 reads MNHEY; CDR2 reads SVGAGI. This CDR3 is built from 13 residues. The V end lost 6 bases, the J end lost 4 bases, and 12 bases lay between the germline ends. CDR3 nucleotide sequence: TGTGCCAGCAGATATTCGGGCCTCACTGAAGCTTTCTTT. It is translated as CASRYSGLTEAFF.

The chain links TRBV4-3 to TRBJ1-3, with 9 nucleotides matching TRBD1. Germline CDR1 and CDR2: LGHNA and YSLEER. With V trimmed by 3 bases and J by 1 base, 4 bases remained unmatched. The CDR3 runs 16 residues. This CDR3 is CASSHGQGSSGNTIYF. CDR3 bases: TGCGCCAGCAGCCACGGACAGGGGAGTTCTGGAAACACCATATATTTT.

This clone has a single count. The CDR3: CASSAGTDGTYEQYF. CDR3 bases: TGTGCCAGTAGTGCCGGGACGGACGGGACCTACGAGCAGTACTTC. The chain carries TRBV19 and TRBJ2-7; D tentatively fits TRBD1 or TRBD2 (5 bases each). Trimming removed 5 bases at V and 2 bases at J, with 16 bases between. The CDR3 runs to 15 residues. Germline V CDR1 and CDR2: LNHDA, SQIVND (reference sequence).

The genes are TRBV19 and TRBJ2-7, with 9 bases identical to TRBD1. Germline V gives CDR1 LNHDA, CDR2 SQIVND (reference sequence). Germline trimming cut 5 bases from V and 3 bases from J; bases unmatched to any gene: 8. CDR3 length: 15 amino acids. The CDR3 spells CASSVPGQGFYEQYF. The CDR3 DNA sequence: TGTGCCAGTAGTGTCCCAGGACAGGGGTTCTACGAGCAGTACTTC.

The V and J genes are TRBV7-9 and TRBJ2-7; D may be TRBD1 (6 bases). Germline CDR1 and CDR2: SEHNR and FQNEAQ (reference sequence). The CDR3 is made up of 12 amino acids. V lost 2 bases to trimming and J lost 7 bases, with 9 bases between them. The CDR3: CASSLPGTEQYF. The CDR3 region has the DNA TGTGCCAGCAGCTTACCCGGGACAGAGCAGTACTTC.

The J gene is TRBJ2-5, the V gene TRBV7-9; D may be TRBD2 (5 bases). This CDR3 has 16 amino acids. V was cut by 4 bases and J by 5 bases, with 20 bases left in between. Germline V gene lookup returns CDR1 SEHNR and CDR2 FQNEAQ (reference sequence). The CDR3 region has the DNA TGTGCCAGCAGCTCAACCCGGACCGGGATATTCGAGACCCAGTACTTC. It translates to CASSSTRTGIFETQYF.

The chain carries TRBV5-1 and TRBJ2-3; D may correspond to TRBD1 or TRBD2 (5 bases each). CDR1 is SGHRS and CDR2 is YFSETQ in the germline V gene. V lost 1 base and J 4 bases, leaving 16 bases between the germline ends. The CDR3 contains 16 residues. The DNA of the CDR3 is TGCGCCAGCAGCTTGAACTTGGGACCGTACCCAGATACGCAGTATTTT. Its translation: CASSLNLGPYPDTQYF.

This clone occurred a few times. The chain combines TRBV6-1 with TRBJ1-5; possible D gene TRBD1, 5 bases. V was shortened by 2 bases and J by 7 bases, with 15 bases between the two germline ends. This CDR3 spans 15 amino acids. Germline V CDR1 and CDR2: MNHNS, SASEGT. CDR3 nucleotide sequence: TGTGCCAGCAGTGAATCCAGGGCCATAGGACAGCCCCAGCATTTT. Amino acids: CASSESRAIGQPQHF.

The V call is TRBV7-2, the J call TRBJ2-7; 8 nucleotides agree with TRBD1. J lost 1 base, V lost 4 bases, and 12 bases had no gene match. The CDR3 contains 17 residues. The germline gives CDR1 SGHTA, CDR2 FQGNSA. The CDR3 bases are TGTGCCAGCAGCTCCCGACAGGGGAGTTTGCGGTCCTACGAGCAGTACTTC. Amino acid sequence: CASSSRQGSLRSYEQYF.

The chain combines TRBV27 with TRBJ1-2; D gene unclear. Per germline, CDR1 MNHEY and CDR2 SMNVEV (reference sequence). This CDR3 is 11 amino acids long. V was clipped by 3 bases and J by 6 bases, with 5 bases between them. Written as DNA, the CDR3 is TGTGCCAGCAGTTTCCAAAATGGCTACACCTTC. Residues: CASSFQNGYTF.

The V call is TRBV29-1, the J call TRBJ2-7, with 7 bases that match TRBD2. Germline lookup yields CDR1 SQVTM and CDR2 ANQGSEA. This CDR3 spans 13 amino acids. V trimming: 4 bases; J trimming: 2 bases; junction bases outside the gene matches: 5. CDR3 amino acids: CSVGGTTTYEQYF. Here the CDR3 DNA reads TGCAGCGTTGGTGGGACTACAACCTACGAGCAGTACTTC.

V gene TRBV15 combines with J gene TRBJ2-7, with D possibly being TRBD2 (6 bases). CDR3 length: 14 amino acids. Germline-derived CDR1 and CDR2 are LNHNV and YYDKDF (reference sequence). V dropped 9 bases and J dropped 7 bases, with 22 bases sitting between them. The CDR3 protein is CATRDWDGGLEQYF. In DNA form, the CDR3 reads TGTGCCACACGGGACTGGGACGGCGGTTTGGAGCAGTACTTC.

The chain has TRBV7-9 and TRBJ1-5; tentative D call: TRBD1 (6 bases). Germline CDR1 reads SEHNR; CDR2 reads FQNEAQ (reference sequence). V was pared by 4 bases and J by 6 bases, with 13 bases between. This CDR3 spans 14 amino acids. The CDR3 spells CASSSSTGLQPQHF. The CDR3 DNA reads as TGTGCCAGCAGCTCCTCAACAGGGCTTCAGCCCCAGCATTTT. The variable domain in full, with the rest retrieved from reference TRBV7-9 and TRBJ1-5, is DTGVSQNPRHKITKRGQNVTFRCDPISEHNRLYWYRQTLGQGPEFLTYFQNEAQLEKSRLLSDRFSAERPKGSFSTLEIQRTEQGDSAMYLCASSSSTGLQPQHFGDGTRLSIL.

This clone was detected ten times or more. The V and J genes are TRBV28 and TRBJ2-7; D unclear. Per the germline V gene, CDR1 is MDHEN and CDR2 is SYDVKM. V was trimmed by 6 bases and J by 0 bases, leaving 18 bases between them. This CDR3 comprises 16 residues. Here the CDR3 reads CASRPLGRGSSYEQYF. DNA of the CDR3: TGTGCCAGCAGACCTCTGGGCAGAGGAAGCTCCTACGAGCAGTACTTC.

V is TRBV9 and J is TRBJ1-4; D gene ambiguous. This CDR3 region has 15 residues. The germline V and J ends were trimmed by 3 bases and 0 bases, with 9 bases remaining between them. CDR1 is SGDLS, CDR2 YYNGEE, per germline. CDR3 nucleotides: TGTGCCAGCAGCGCGACGGCTGCAACTAATGAAAAACTGTTTTTT. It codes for CASSATAATNEKLFF.

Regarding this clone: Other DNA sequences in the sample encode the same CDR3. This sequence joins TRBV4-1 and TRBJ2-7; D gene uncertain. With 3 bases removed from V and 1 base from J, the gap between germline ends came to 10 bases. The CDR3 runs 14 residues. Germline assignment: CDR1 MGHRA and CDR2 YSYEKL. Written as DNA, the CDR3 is TGCGCCAGCAGCCATCCGGCAGGATCCTACGAGCAGTACTTC. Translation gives CASSHPAGSYEQYF.

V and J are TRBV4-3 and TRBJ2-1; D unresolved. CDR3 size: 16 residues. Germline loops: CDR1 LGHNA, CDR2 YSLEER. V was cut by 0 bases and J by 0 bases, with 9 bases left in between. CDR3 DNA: TGCGCCAGCAGCCAAGACGCCATGAGCTCCTACAATGAGCAGTTCTTC. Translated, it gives CASSQDAMSSYNEQFF.

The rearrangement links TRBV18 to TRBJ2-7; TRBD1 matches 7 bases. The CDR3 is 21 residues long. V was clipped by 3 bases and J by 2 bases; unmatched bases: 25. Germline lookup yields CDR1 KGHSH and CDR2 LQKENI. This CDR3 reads CASSPERPLILDRALPYEQYF. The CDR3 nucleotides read TGTGCCAGCTCACCGGAGCGACCCCTAATACTCGACAGGGCGCTCCCCTACGAGCAGTACTTC.